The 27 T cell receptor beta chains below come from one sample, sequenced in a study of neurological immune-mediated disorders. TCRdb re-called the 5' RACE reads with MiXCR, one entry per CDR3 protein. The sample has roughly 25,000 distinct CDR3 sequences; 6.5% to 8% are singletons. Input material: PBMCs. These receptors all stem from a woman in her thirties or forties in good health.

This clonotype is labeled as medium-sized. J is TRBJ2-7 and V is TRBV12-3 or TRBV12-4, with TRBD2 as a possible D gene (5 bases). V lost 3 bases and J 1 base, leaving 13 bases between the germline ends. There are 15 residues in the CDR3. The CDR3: CASSFGAAGSYEQYF. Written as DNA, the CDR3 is TGTGCCAGCAGTTTCGGAGCGGCAGGATCCTACGAGCAGTACTTC.

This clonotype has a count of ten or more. This CDR3 is CASRRLAAETQYF. CDR3 nucleotide sequence: TGTGCCAGCAGGAGACTAGCAGCAGAGACCCAGTACTTC. The chain has TRBV5-5 and TRBJ2-5; 7 nucleotides match TRBD2. The length of the CDR3 is 13 residues. The germline V gene encodes CDR1 SGHKS and CDR2 YYEKEE (reference sequence). V lost 5 bases, J lost 4 bases, and 5 bases stayed unmatched.

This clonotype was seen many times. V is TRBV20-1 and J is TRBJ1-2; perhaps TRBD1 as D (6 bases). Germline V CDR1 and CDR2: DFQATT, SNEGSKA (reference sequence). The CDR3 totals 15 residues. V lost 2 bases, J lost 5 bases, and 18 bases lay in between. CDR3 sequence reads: CSARPGGQTNYGYTF. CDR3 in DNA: TGCAGTGCTAGACCTGGGGGGCAAACGAATTATGGCTACACCTTC.

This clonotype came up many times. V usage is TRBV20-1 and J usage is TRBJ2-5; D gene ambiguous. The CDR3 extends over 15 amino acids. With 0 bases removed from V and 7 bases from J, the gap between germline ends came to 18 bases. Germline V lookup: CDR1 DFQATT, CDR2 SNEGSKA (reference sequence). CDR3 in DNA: TGCAGTGCTAGAGATGAGGCCAGATCCCCGGGGACCCAGTACTTC. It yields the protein CSARDEARSPGTQYF.

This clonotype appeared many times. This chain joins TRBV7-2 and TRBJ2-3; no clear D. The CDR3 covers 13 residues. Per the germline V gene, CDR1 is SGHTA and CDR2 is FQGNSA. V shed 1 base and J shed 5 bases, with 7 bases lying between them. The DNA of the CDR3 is TGTGCCAGCAGCTTAGTGTCAGGAGATACGCAGTATTTT. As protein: CASSLVSGDTQYF.

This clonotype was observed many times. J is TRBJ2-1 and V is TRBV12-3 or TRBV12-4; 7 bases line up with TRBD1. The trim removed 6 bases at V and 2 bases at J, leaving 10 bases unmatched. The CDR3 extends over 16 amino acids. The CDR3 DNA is TGTGCCAGCAGCTCCTCGACAGGGAAAACCTACAATGAGCAGTTCTTC. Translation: CASSSSTGKTYNEQFF.

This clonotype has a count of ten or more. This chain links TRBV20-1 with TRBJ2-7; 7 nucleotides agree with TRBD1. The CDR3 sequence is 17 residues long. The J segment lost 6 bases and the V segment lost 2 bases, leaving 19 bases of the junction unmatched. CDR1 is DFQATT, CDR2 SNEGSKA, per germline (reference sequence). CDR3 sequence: CSARPPDRLLSGSEQYF. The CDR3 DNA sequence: TGCAGTGCTAGACCACCGGACAGGCTGCTATCGGGATCCGAGCAGTACTTC.

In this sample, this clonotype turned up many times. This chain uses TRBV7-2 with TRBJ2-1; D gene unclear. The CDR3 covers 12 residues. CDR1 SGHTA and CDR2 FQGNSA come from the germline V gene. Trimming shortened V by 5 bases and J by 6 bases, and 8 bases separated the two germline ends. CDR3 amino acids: CASSTPVNEQFF. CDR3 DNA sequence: TGTGCCAGCAGCACCCCGGTCAATGAGCAGTTCTTC. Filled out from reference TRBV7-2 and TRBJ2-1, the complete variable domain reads GAGVSQSPSNKVTEKGKDVELRCDPISGHTALYWYRQSLGQGLEFLIYFQGNSAPDKSGLPSDRFSAERTGGSVSTLTIQRTQQEDSAVYLCASSTPVNEQFFGPGTRLTVL.

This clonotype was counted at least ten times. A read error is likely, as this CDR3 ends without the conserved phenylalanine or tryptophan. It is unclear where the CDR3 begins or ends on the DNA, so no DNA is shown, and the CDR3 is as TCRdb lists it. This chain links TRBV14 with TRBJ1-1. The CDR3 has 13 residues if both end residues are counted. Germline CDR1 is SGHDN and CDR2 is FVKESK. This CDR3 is CASSQDWAGEVVI.

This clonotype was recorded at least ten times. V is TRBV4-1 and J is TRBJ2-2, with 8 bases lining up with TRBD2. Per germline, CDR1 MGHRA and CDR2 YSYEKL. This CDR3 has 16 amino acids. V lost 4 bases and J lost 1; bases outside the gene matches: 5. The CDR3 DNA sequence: TGCGCCAGCAGCCGAGGAGCGGGAGAGAACACCGGGGAGCTGTTTTTT. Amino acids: CASSRGAGENTGELFF.

In DNA form, the CDR3 reads TGCGCCAGCAGCGGAGCGGGAAACACCGGGGAGCTGTTTTTT. As protein: CASSGAGNTGELFF. The gene calls are TRBV5-1 and TRBJ2-2; 7 bases map to TRBD2. The CDR3 sequence is 14 residues long. V shed 4 bases, J shed 2 bases, and the junction held 2 bases outside the gene matches. The germline V gene has CDR1 SGHRS and CDR2 YFSETQ.

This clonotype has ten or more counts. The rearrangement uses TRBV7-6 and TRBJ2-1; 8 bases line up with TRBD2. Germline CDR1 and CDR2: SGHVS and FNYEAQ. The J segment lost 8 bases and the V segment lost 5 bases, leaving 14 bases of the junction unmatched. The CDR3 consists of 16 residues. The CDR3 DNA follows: TGTGCCAGCAGCCCGGCAGGACTAGCCGGGAGTGATGAGCAGTTCTTC. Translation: CASSPAGLAGSDEQFF.

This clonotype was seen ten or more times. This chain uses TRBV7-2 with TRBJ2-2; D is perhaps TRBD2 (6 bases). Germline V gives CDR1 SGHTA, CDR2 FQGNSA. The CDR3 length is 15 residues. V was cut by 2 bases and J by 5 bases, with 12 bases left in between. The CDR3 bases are TGTGCCAGCAGCTTACTTACGGGAGTTACCGGGGAGCTGTTTTTT. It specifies CASSLLTGVTGELFF.

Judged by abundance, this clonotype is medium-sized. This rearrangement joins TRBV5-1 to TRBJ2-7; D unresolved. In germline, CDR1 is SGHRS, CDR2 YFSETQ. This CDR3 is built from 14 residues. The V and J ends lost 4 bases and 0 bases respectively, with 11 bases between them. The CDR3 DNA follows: TGCGCCAGCAGCCCCCCGCGAAGCTCCTACGAGCAGTACTTC. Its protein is CASSPPRSSYEQYF.

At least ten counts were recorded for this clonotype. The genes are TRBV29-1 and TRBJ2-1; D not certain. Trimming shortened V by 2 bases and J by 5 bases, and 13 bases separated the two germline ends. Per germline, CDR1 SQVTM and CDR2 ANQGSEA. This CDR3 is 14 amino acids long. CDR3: CSVEYVEVNNEQFF. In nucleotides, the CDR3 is TGCAGCGTTGAATACGTCGAGGTGAACAATGAGCAGTTCTTC.

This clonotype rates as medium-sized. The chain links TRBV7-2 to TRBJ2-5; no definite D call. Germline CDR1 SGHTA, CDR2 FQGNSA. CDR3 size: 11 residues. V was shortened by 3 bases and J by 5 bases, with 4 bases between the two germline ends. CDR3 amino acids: CASSLQETQYF. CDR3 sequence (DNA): TGTGCCAGCAGCTTGCAGGAGACCCAGTACTTC. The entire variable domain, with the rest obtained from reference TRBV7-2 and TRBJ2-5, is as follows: GAGVSQSPSNKVTEKGKDVELRCDPISGHTALYWYRQSLGQGLEFLIYFQGNSAPDKSGLPSDRFSAERTGGSVSTLTIQRTQQEDSAVYLCASSLQETQYFGPGTRLLVL.

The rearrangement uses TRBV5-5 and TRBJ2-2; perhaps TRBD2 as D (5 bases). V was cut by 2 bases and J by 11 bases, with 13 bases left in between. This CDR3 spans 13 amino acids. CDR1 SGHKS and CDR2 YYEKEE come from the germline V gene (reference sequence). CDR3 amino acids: CASSLSGSRELFF. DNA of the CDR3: TGTGCCAGCAGCTTAAGCGGCTCCAGAGAGCTGTTTTTT.

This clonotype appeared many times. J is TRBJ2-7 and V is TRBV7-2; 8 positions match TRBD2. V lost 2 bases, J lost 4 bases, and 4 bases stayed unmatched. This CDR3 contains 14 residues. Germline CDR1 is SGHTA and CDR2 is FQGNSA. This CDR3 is CASSLMREVYEQYF. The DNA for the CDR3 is TGTGCCAGCAGCTTAATGCGGGAGGTTTACGAGCAGTACTTC.

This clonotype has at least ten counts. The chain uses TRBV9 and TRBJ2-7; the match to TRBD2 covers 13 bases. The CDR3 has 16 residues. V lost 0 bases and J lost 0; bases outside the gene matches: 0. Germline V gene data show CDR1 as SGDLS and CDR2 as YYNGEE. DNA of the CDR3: TGTGCCAGCAGCGTAGGGACTAGCGGGAGCTCCTACGAGCAGTACTTC. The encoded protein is CASSVGTSGSSYEQYF.

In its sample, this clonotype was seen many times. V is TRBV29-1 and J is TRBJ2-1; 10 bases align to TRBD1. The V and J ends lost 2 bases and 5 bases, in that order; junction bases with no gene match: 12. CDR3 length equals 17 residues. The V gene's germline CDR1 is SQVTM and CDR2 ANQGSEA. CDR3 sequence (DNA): TGCAGCGTTGAAAGCCCAATGCCGGGACAGGGGAACAATGAGCAGTTCTTC. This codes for CSVESPMPGQGNNEQFF.

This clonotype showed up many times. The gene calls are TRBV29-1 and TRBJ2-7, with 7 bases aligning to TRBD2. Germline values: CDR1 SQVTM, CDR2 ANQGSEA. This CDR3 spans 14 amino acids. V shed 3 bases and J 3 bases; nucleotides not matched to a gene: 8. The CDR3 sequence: CSVEFGGKDYEQYF. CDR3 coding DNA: TGCAGCGTTGAGTTCGGGGGGAAGGACTACGAGCAGTACTTC.

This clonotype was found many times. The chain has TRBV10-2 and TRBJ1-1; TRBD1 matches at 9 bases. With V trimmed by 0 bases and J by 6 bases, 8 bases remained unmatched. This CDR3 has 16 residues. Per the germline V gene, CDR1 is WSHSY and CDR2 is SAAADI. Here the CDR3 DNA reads TGCGCCAGCAGTGAGTCTTCAACAGGGGGCTTGGCTGAAGCTTTCTTT. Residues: CASSESSTGGLAEAFF.

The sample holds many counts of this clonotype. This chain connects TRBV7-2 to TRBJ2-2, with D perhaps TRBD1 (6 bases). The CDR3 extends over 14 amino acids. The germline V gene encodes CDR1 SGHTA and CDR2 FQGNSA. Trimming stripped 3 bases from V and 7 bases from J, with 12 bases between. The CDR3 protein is CASSFLGAGGELFF. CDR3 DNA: TGTGCCAGCAGCTTTCTGGGGGCCGGCGGGGAGCTGTTTTTT.

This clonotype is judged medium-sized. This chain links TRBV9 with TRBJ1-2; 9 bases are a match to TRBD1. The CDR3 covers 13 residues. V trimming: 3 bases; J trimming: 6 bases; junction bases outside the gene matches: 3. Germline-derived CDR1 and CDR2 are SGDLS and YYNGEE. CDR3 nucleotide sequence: TGTGCCAGCAGCGGACAGGGGGGTAATGGCTACACCTTC. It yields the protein CASSGQGGNGYTF.

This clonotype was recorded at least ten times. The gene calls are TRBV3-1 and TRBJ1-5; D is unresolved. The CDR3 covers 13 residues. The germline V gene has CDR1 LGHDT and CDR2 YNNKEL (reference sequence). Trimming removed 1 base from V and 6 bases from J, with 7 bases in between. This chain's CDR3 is CASSQGLSQPQHF. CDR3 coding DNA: TGTGCCAGCAGCCAAGGCCTAAGTCAGCCCCAGCATTTT.

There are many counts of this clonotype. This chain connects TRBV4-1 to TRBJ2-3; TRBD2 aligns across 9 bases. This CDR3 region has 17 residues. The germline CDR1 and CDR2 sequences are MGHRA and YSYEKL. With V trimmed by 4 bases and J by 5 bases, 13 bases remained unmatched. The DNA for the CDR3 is TGCGCCAGCAGCCCAGAATGGGGCGGGAGGGAGGAAGATACGCAGTATTTT. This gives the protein CASSPEWGGREEDTQYF.

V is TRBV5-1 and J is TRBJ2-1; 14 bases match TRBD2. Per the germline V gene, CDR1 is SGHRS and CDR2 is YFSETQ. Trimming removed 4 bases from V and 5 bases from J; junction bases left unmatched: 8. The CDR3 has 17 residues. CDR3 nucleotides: TGCGCCAGCAGCATCGGACTAGCGGGAGGAATTGACAATGAGCAGTTCTTC. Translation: CASSIGLAGGIDNEQFF.